This TCR beta chain came from a study of blood T cell repertoires in COVID-19. Study in general: From T cells, B-cell-depleted T cells, or PBMCs came the material, which was cDNA or gDNA.

Germline V gives CDR1 SGHRS, CDR2 YFSETQ. Germline trimming cut 1 base from V and 1 base from J; bases unmatched to any gene: 0. The CDR3 totals 14 residues. Authors' methods: Estimates of nucleated cell counts were drawn from the amplification of reference gene primers. Repertoires were generated with immunoSEQ multiplex PCR, while TCRdb's copy carries only in-frame clones and drops some. V, J and clone size reflect that table, while D and trimming were determined from the DNA. Counted here are 150,000 to 200,000 clones, roughly 82% occurring once; the ten biggest clones make up almost 8.5%. Sequencing input: peripheral blood. The chain uses TRBV5-1 and TRBJ1-1; 8 bases agree with TRBD1. This TCR was sampled from an older woman with acute or convalescent COVID-19. The CDR3 loop reads CASSLTGGNTEAFF. The CDR3 nucleotides read TGCGCCAGCAGCTTGACAGGGGGGAACACTGAAGCTTTCTTT.